The 27 T cell receptor beta chains in this list originate from one sample, sequenced in a study of blood T cells in healthy people across ages. Then a second PCR, running roughly 7 to 11 cycles, was carried out with a sample-barcoded 5' primer and a J-beta primer mix. One entry per CDR3 protein results from TCRdb running MiXCR on the 5' RACE reads. This sample has 750,000 to 850,000 distinct CDR3 sequences, with approximately 25% found just once. The sample was also linked to a second study, of T cells of mothers and their children.

The material sequenced was blood. The receptors were sampled from a boy aged 5 to 17 in good health.

On this clonotype: One end of the junction does not line up with germline, which may come from a read error. The chain uses TRBV4-2 and TRBJ2-3, with 8 bases matching TRBD2. CDR3 length: 17 amino acids. The germline CDR1 and CDR2 sequences are LGHNA and YNFKEQ. The CDR3: CASCHPRSGGPKDTQYF. The CDR3 DNA sequence: TGTGCCAGCTGCCACCCACGTTCGGGAGGGCCTAAAGATACGCAGTATTTT.

V gene TRBV20-1 combines with J gene TRBJ2-4, with D perhaps matching TRBD1 or TRBD2 (5 bases each). The V gene's germline CDR1 is DFQATT and CDR2 SNEGSKA (reference sequence). This CDR3 spans 13 amino acids. V gave up 3 bases and J gave up 7 bases, with 13 bases separating them. Written as DNA, the CDR3 is TGCAGTGCTAGCGGGGCCTTTATGAACATTCAGTACTTC. Amino acid sequence: CSASGAFMNIQYF.

Note on this clonotype: Sequence at one end of the junction differs from germline and may be a read error. The CDR3 loop is CASIRWDYGYTF. The CDR3 DNA is TGCGCCAGCATTCGGTGGGACTACGGCTACACCTTC. The chain links TRBV23-1 to TRBJ1-2; a possible D gene is TRBD1 (5 bases). TRBV23-1 is known as an ORF, though its function is uncertain. CDR3 length equals 12 residues.

This clonotype occurred a few times. The V gene is TRBV7-2, the J gene TRBJ1-4, with no clear D. Germline V gene lookup returns CDR1 SGHTA and CDR2 FQGNSA. This CDR3 is 13 amino acids long. Between the trimmed V and J ends, which lost 3 bases and 12 bases, there was a span of 14 bases. CDR3 sequence reads: CASSFADRAQLFF. The CDR3 DNA reads as TGTGCCAGCAGCTTCGCTGACCGCGCTCAACTGTTTTTT.

V gene TRBV9 combines with J gene TRBJ2-5; TRBD2 matches at 14 bases. V shed 2 bases and J 4 bases; nucleotides not matched to a gene: 7. The CDR3 length is 17 residues. Germline V gene data show CDR1 as SGDLS and CDR2 as YYNGEE. CDR3 region: CASSVGGLAGGRETQYF. In DNA, the CDR3 is TGTGCCAGCAGCGTGGGCGGACTAGCGGGAGGAAGAGAGACCCAGTACTTC. The whole variable domain, filled in from reference TRBV9 and TRBJ2-5, reads DSGVTQTPKHLITATGQRVTLRCSPRSGDLSVYWYQQSLDQGLQFLIQYYNGEERAKGNILERFSAQQFPDLHSELNLSSLELGDSALYFCASSVGGLAGGRETQYFGPGTRLLVL.

The gene calls are TRBV27 and TRBJ2-1; maybe TRBD2 (6 bases). V lost 4 bases and J 5 bases, leaving 12 bases between the germline ends. This CDR3 contains 14 residues. Germline values: CDR1 MNHEY, CDR2 SMNVEV (reference sequence). As DNA, the CDR3 is TGTGCCAGCAGTTCCCCGGGACTCCACAATGAGCAGTTCTTC. Translation gives CASSSPGLHNEQFF.

The J gene is TRBJ2-3, the V gene TRBV20-1; D may correspond to TRBD1 or TRBD2 (5 bases each). The V and J ends lost 3 bases and 8 bases respectively, with 21 bases between them. Germline V lookup: CDR1 DFQATT, CDR2 SNEGSKA (reference sequence). CDR3 size: 15 residues. CDR3 bases: TGCAGTGCTAGCGGGTCCTTCGGGGCGAGTACTACGCAGTATTTT. Its protein is CSASGSFGASTTQYF.

This clonotype was picked up a small number of times. V and J are TRBV6-5 and TRBJ2-5, with 11 bases lining up with TRBD2. The end of the DNA is better explained by TRBJ2-1, so the J call may be wrong. Germline V CDR1 and CDR2: MNHEY, SVGAGI. The CDR3 extends over 16 amino acids. In DNA, the CDR3 is TGTGCCAGCAGTTACTACAGACTAGCGGGAACCGATGAGCAGTTCTTC. As protein: CASSYYRLAGTDEQFF.

This clonotype came up many times. This chain joins TRBV29-1 and TRBJ1-4, with 8 bases lining up with TRBD1. The trim removed 4 bases at V and 3 bases at J, leaving 7 bases unmatched. The CDR3 is 15 residues long. Per the germline V gene, CDR1 is SQVTM and CDR2 is ANQGSEA. This CDR3 is CSVVVRGRANEKLFF. The CDR3 coding sequence is TGCAGCGTTGTGGTCAGGGGGCGTGCTAATGAAAAACTGTTTTTT.

The chain is built from TRBV10-3 and TRBJ2-5; possibly TRBD1 for D (5 bases). V was shortened by 0 bases and J by 5 bases, with 10 bases between the two germline ends. The length of the CDR3 is 14 residues. Germline V lookup: CDR1 ENHRY, CDR2 SYGVKD. The CDR3 sequence: CAISESSGKETQYF. The DNA of the CDR3 is TGTGCCATCAGTGAGTCGTCAGGGAAGGAGACCCAGTACTTC.

This clonotype has more than one count but fewer than ten. The chain employs TRBV6-6 and TRBJ2-7; D might be TRBD1 (6 bases). The CDR3 has 14 amino acids. V was pared by 6 bases and J by 2 bases, with 14 bases between. Germline values: CDR1 MNHNY, CDR2 SVGAGI (reference sequence). DNA for the CDR3: TGTGCCAGCAGCAGCCGGGACACTACCTACGAGCAGTACTTC. It yields the protein CASSSRDTTYEQYF.

The gene calls are TRBV12-3 or TRBV12-4 and TRBJ2-3; the D gene is possibly TRBD2 (5 bases). The CDR3 has 12 amino acids. Trimming took 6 bases from V and 8 from J, leaving 12 bases between them. CDR3 residues: CASRTLEATQYF. The CDR3 coding sequence is TGTGCCAGCAGGACTTTGGAGGCTACGCAGTATTTT.

The chain is built from TRBV5-1 and TRBJ2-5; D is unresolved. The V gene's germline CDR1 is SGHRS and CDR2 YFSETQ. This CDR3 region has 14 residues. V shed 4 bases and J shed 2 bases, with 12 bases lying between them. In DNA form, the CDR3 reads TGCGCCAGCAGCCACATCTATGGACAAGAGACCCAGTACTTC. It specifies CASSHIYGQETQYF.

The rearrangement joins TRBV7-8 to TRBJ1-5; no reliable D call. CDR3 length: 16 residues. Germline V gives CDR1 SGHVS, CDR2 FQNEAQ. Between the trimmed V and J ends, which lost 5 bases and 0 bases, there was a span of 14 bases. CDR3 DNA: TGTGCCAGCAGCCCCCCAGGAGGGAATAGCAATCAGCCCCAGCATTTT. Translating gives CASSPPGGNSNQPQHF.

The chain recombines TRBV5-1 with TRBJ2-5; 9 nucleotides align to TRBD2. V dropped 2 bases and J dropped 3; count of bases not matched to a gene: 5. CDR3 length equals 15 residues. Germline CDR1 is SGHRS and CDR2 is YFSETQ. The CDR3 bases are TGCGCCAGCAGCTTCCAGCGGGGGGAAAAAGAGACCCAGTACTTC. Protein product: CASSFQRGEKETQYF.

The gene calls are TRBV6-1 and TRBJ2-3, with TRBD1 identical over 11 bases. CDR1 and CDR2 from the germline V gene are MNHNS and SASEGT. The CDR3 spans 13 residues. V trimming: 5 bases; J trimming: 14 bases; junction bases outside the gene matches: 9. CDR3 region: CASSIGQGALPYF. The CDR3 DNA reads as TGTGCCAGCAGTATAGGACAGGGGGCGTTGCCGTATTTT.

The gene calls are TRBV5-1 and TRBJ1-2; 8 bases match TRBD1. The length of the CDR3 is 15 residues. The germline CDR1 and CDR2 sequences are SGHRS and YFSETQ. Losses at the gene ends were 0 bases for V and 2 bases for J; bases not matched to a gene: 3. CDR3 region: CASSLEGQENYGYTF. The CDR3 region has the DNA TGCGCCAGCAGCTTGGAGGGACAGGAGAACTATGGCTACACCTTC. The whole variable domain, filled in from reference TRBV5-1 and TRBJ1-2, reads KAGVTQTPRYLIKTRGQQVTLSCSPISGHRSVSWYQQTPGQGLQFLFEYFSETQRNKGNFPGRFSGRQFSNSRSEMNVSTLELGDSALYLCASSLEGQENYGYTFGSGTRLTVV.

This CDR3 reads CASRARVNTEAFF. The DNA for the CDR3 is TGTGCCAGCAGAGCTCGGGTGAACACTGAAGCTTTCTTT. This chain connects TRBV6-2 or TRBV6-3 to TRBJ1-1, with D unresolved. Germline lookup yields CDR1 MNHEY and CDR2 SVGEGT. V lost 6 bases and J 0 bases, leaving 8 bases between the germline ends. The CDR3 is 13 residues long.

The chain couples TRBV20-1 to TRBJ2-3, with D tentatively TRBD1 (6 bases). Germline loops: CDR1 DFQATT, CDR2 SNEGSKA (reference sequence). V lost 1 base and J lost 0, with 8 bases in between. The length of the CDR3 is 14 residues. The chain's CDR3 is CSARGQDSTDTQYF. The CDR3 nucleotides are TGCAGTGCTAGAGGACAGGATAGCACAGATACGCAGTATTTT.

The chain recombines TRBV20-1 with TRBJ1-2, with TRBD1 as a possible D gene (6 bases). Trimming removed 7 bases from V and 4 bases from J, with 16 bases in between. Germline V CDR1 and CDR2: DFQATT, SNEGSKA (reference sequence). The CDR3 runs 13 residues. The CDR3: CSVQKGGIYGYTF. CDR3 coding DNA: TGCAGTGTCCAGAAGGGGGGAATCTATGGCTACACCTTC.

The chain has TRBV15 and TRBJ2-7, with D unresolved. The CDR3 has 18 amino acids. The germline V gene has CDR1 LNHNV and CDR2 YYDKDF (reference sequence). Between the trimmed V and J ends, which lost 0 bases and 0 bases, there was a span of 18 bases. The CDR3 DNA is TGTGCCACCAGCAGAGATTATACGGCTCAAACCTCCTCCTACGAGCAGTACTTC. This encodes CATSRDYTAQTSSYEQYF.

In this sample, this clonotype turned up a few times. This rearrangement joins TRBV5-1 to TRBJ1-1, with 7 bases identical to TRBD1. V shed 4 bases, J shed 3 bases, and the junction held 6 bases outside the gene matches. The CDR3 runs to 14 residues. Looked up from germline, CDR1 is SGHRS and CDR2 is YFSETQ. CDR3 sequence: CASSVKQGYTEAFF. CDR3 sequence (DNA): TGCGCCAGCAGCGTCAAACAGGGGTACACTGAAGCTTTCTTT.

This clonotype was seen a handful of times. This sequence joins TRBV6-2 or TRBV6-3 and TRBJ2-7, with TRBD1 identical over 7 bases. The CDR3 is 16 residues long. V was clipped by 6 bases and J by 1 base; unmatched bases: 12. Per germline, CDR1 MNHEY and CDR2 SVGEGT. The CDR3 DNA is TGTGCCAGCAGGGCCGTACCAGGGGGTGGTTCCTACGAGCAGTACTTC. Its protein product is CASRAVPGGGSYEQYF.

The rearrangement uses TRBV7-2 and TRBJ2-3; 9 bases agree with TRBD2. This CDR3 is 16 amino acids long. J was trimmed by 7 bases and V by 5 bases; bases with no gene match: 13. Germline V gene sequence: CDR1 SGHTA, CDR2 FQGNSA. The CDR3: CASSPLPTSGSHTQYF. DNA for the CDR3: TGTGCCAGCAGCCCCTTGCCGACTAGCGGATCCCATACGCAGTATTTT. Looking up the rest from reference TRBV7-2 and TRBJ2-3 gives the full variable domain: GAGVSQSPSNKVTEKGKDVELRCDPISGHTALYWYRQSLGQGLEFLIYFQGNSAPDKSGLPSDRFSAERTGGSVSTLTIQRTQQEDSAVYLCASSPLPTSGSHTQYFGPGTRLTVL.

This clonotype has more than one count but fewer than ten. The V gene is TRBV14, the J gene TRBJ1-2; D is uncertain. This CDR3 has 13 amino acids. V lost 4 bases, J lost 7 bases, and 13 bases lay in between. Per the germline V gene, CDR1 is SGHDN and CDR2 is FVKESK. CDR3 bases: TGTGCCAGCAGCCCCTCTAAGGTTGCTGGCTACACCTTC. Translation gives CASSPSKVAGYTF.

This clonotype was seen only a few times. V and J are TRBV11-2 and TRBJ2-5, with D perhaps TRBD2 (5 bases). Between the trimmed V and J ends, which lost 3 bases and 0 bases, there was a span of 14 bases. Germline V CDR1 and CDR2: SGHAT, FQNNGV. This CDR3 is 16 amino acids long. DNA for the CDR3: TGTGCCAGCAGCTTGAGCGGCCAAACGTACCAAGAGACCCAGTACTTC. Its protein is CASSLSGQTYQETQYF.

There are a few counts of this clonotype. The J gene is TRBJ2-5, the V gene TRBV6-2 or TRBV6-3; D unresolved. V lost 2 bases to trimming and J lost 6 bases, with 10 bases between them. CDR1 is MNHEY, CDR2 SVGEGT, per germline. CDR3 length: 13 amino acids. CDR3 in amino acids: CASSYELGKTQYF. CDR3 DNA sequence: TGTGCCAGCAGTTACGAGTTGGGGAAGACCCAGTACTTC.